Given below is one T cell receptor beta chain in context. The identical CDR3 is also encoded by other nucleotide sequences in the sample. These data belong to a study of cytomegalovirus exposure and HLA in healthy donors. The study ran its PCR with 60 Vbeta and 13 Jbeta primers. Measured with immunoSEQ multiplex PCR; TCRdb has only the in-frame clones, and not every one. The sample shows under 200,000 clones, roughly four fifths of them seen only once. Germline values: CDR1 SGHAT, CDR2 FQNNGV. V was clipped by 5 bases and J by 3 bases; unmatched bases: 11. The CDR3 sequence is 16 residues long. V usage is TRBV11-2 and J usage is TRBJ2-7; TRBD2 aligns across 9 bases. Material for sequencing was PBMCs. The receptor's source is a female donor in good health and CMV-seronegative. The CDR3 is CASSLGRGGRLYEQYF. In DNA form, the CDR3 reads TGTGCCAGCAGCCTAGGGCGGGGGGGCAGACTCTACGAGCAGTACTTC. Full variable domain (outside the CDR3, taken from reference TRBV11-2 and TRBJ2-7): EAGVAQSPRYKIIEKRQSVAFWCNPISGHATLYWYQQILGQGPKLLIQFQNNGVVDDSQLPKDRFSAERLKGVDSTLKIQPAKLEDSAVYLCASSLGRGGRLYEQYFGPGTRLTVT.